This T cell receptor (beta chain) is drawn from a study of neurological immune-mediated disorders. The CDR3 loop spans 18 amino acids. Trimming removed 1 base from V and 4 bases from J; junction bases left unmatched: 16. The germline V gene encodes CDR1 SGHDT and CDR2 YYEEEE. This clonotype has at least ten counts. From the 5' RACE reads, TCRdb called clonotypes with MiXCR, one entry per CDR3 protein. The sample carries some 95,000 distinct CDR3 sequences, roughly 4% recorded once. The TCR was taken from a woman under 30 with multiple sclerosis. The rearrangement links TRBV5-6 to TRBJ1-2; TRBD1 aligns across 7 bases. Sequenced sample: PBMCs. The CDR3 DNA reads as TGTGCCAGCAGCTTGTTGGGCGGGACCGGGACAGCCTTCTATGGCTACACCTTC. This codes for CASSLLGGTGTAFYGYTF.